The entry that follows covers one T cell receptor beta chain sequence. These data originate in a study of control samples from healthy donors and cancer patients. Trimming removed 0 bases at V and 4 bases at J, with 12 bases between. This CDR3 spans 15 amino acids. The germline V gene encodes CDR1 LGHNA and CDR2 YNFKEQ. Using immunoSEQ multiplex PCR, the repertoire was profiled, and TCRdb retains in-frame clones only, with some absent. This sample has some 150,000 clones, with just over 95% found just once. The source of this sequence is a woman in her 30s in good health. Sequenced sample: blood. The chain combines TRBV4-2 with TRBJ1-2; D is possibly TRBD1 (5 bases). In DNA, the CDR3 is TGTGCCAGCAGCCAAGATCTGTGGCAGGGCTATGGCTACACCTTC. Its translation is CASSQDLWQGYGYTF.